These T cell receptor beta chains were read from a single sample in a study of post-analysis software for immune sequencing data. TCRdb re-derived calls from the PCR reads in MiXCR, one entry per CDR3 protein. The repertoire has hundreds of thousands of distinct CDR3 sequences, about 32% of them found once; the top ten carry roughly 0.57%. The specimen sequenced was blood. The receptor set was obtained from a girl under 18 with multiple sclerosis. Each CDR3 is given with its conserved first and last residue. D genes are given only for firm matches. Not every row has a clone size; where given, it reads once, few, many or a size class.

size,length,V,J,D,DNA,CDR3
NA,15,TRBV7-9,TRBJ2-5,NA,TGTGCCAGCAGCTTAGACGCAGGAGCCCAAGAGACCCAGTACTTC,CASSLDAGAQETQYF
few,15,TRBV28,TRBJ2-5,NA,TGTGCCAGCAGCTCACCTGTCGGTGGGGGGGAGACCCAGTACTTC,CASSSPVGGGETQYF
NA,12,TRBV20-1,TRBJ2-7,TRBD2,TGCAGTGCCCCTGGGGGGGCCTACGAGCAGTACTTC,CSAPGGAYEQYF
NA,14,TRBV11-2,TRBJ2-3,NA,TGTGCCAGCAGCTTAGGGGTTCGTACAGATACGCAGTATTTT,CASSLGVRTDTQYF
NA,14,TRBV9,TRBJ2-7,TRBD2,TGTGCCAGCAGCCCCGGGGGGGGCTATTACGAGCAGTACTTC,CASSPGGGYYEQYF
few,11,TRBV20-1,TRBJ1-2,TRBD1,TGCAGCGCCATACAGGGGGCTGGCTACACCTTC,CSAIQGAGYTF
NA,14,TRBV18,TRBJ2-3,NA,TGTGTCAGCTCACCACCGACCCGCACAGATACGCAGTATTTT,CVSSPPTRTDTQYF
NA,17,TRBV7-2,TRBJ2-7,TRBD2,TGTGCCAGCAGCGTCTGGACTAGCGGGAGGGGAATCTACGAGCAGTACTTC,CASSVWTSGRGIYEQYF
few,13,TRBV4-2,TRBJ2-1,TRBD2,TGTGCCAGCAGCTCCAGCGGGGTGAATGAGCAGTTCTTC,CASSSSGVNEQFF
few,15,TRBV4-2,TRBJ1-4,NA,TGTGCCAGCAGCCAAGTCGGAGGGTGGAATGAAAAACTGTTTTTT,CASSQVGGWNEKLFF
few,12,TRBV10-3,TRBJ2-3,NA,TGTGCCACCAGAAGGGATACAGATACGCAGTATTTT,CATRRDTDTQYF
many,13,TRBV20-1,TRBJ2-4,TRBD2,TGCAGTGCTAGAGATAGGGCTAGCGGGAATGAGTACTTC,CSARDRASGNEYF
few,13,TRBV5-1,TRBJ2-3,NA,TGCGCCAGCAGCTCCTACATGGCAGATACGCAGTATTTT,CASSSYMADTQYF
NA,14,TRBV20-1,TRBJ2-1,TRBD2,TGCAGTGCTAGCGTCGTAGCGGGAGACAATGAGCAGTTCTTC,CSASVVAGDNEQFF
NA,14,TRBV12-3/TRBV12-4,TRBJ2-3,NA,TGTGCCAGCAGTTTAGCGCACCCCACAGATACGCAGTATTTT,CASSLAHPTDTQYF
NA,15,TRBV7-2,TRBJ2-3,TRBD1,TGTGCCAGCAGCAAACAAGACAGGGTTGGAGATACGCAGTATTTT,CASSKQDRVGDTQYF
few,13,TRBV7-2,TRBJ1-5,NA,TGTGCCAGCAGCCCTTCTTGGGGTCAGCCCCAGCATTTT,CASSPSWGQPQHF
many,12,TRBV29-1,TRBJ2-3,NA,TGCAGCGTCCATACAGGCACTGGGACGCAGTATTTT,CSVHTGTGTQYF
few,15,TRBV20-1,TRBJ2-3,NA,TGCAGTGCTCGGATAGTCGCGGACCCCACAGATACGCAGTATTTT,CSARIVADPTDTQYF
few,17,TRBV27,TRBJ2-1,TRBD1,TGTGCCAGCAGTTCCAGGGGGCAGACGATTTGGGGCAATGAGCAGTTCTTC,CASSSRGQTIWGNEQFF
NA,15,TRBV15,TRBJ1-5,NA,TGTGCCACCAGCAGAGATCGGGCGGGCAATCAGCCCCAGCATTTT,CATSRDRAGNQPQHF
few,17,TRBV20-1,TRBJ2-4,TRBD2,TGCAGTGCTTTCGTAGCGGGAGAGAATCTAGCCAAAAACATTCAGTACTTC,CSAFVAGENLAKNIQYF
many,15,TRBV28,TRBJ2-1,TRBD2,TGTGCCAGCAGTTCTAGCGGGCGTCCGTACAATGAGCAGTTCTTC,CASSSSGRPYNEQFF
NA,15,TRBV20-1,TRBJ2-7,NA,TGCAGTGCCGGAATCGGGATAGCGGCCCCCTACGAGCAGTACTTC,CSAGIGIAAPYEQYF
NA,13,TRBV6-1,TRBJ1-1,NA,TGTGCCAGCAGTGACATGGGAGATTCGGAAGCTTTCTTT,CASSDMGDSEAFF
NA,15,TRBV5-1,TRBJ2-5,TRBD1,TGCGCCAGCAGCTATGCCGGGACAGAAAAAGAGACCCAGTACTTC,CASSYAGTEKETQYF
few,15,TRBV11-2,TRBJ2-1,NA,TGTGCCAGCAGCTCTTCGTTGAGGGCCGGGGATGAGCAGTTCTTC,CASSSSLRAGDEQFF
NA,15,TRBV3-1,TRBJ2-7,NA,TGTGCCAGCAGCCAAGTAATGGTCGCTTCCTACGAGCAGTACTTC,CASSQVMVASYEQYF
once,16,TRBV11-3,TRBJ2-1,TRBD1,TGTGCCAGCAGCAGATCCCCAGCGACAGGGTACAATGAGCAGTTCTTC,CASSRSPATGYNEQFF
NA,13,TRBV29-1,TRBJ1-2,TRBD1,TGCAGCGTTGATGAGGGACAGGTCTATGGCTACACCTTC,CSVDEGQVYGYTF
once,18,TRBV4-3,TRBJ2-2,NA,TGCGCCAGCAGCCGTACCCCGGAGCGACCCGCGAACACCGGGGAGCTGTTTTTT,CASSRTPERPANTGELFF
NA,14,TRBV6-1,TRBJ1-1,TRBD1,TGTGCCAGCAGTGAGAACAGGGGGGCCACTGAAGCTTTCTTT,CASSENRGATEAFF
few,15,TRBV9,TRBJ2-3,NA,TGTGCCAGCAGCGTAGAGGGAGCTGACACAGATACGCAGTATTTT,CASSVEGADTDTQYF
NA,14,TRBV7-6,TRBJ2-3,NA,TGTGCCAGCAGGTGGACAGCTAGCACAGATACGCAGTATTTT,CASRWTASTDTQYF
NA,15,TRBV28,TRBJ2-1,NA,TGTGCCAGCAGCTATCGGGTAGGGAGGCCCGATGAGCAGTTCTTC,CASSYRVGRPDEQFF
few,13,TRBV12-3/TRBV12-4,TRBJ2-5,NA,TGTGCCAGCAGTTTACGGGATGGGGAGACCCAGTACTTC,CASSLRDGETQYF
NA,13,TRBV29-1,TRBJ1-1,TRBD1,TGCAGCGTTCCCTGGACAGGGATGGGTGAAGCTTTCTTT,CSVPWTGMGEAFF
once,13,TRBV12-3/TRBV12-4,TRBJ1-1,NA,TGTGCCAGCAGTCCCGGACCGCCCACTGAAGCTTTCTTT,CASSPGPPTEAFF
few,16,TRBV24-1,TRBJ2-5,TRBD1,TGTGCCACCAGTGATGGGGGACAGGGGGCCCAGGAGACCCAGTACTTC,CATSDGGQGAQETQYF
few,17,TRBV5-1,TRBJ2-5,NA,TGCGCCAGCAGCTTGGGAGGGGACAAGGAGGCTTCAGGAGCGCGGTACTTC,CASSLGGDKEASGARYF
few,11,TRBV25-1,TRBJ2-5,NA,TGTGCCAGCGCGGGGTTGCAGACCCAGTACTTC,CASAGLQTQYF
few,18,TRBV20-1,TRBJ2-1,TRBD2,TGCAGTGCTAGTCGGTTCAGCGGGGGGGTCCTGAGGGTAAATGAGCAGTTCTTC,CSASRFSGGVLRVNEQFF
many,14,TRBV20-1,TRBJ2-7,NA,TGCAGTGCTAGAGTGTTCGGGGCGACCTACGAGCAGTACTTC,CSARVFGATYEQYF
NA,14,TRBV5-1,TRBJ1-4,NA,TGCGCCAGCAGCTTAGTGTTGGAGGACGAAAAACTGTTTTTT,CASSLVLEDEKLFF
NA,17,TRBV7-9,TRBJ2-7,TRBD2,TGTGCCAGCAGCTTCACTCCCGGGGCTAGCGGGAGTTACGAGCAGTACTTC,CASSFTPGASGSYEQYF
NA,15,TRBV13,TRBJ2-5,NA,TGTGCCAGCATAAGGGCAGGGGAGCTTCAAGAGACCCAGTACTTC,CASIRAGELQETQYF
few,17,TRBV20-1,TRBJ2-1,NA,TGCAGTGCTAGAGATCTTCTGGGAGCTGCCCCCTACAATGAGCAGTTCTTC,CSARDLLGAAPYNEQFF
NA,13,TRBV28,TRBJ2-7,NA,TGTGCCAGCAGTTTAACCATCCGTGCCGAGCAGTACTTC,CASSLTIRAEQYF